This T cell receptor (beta chain) came from a study of blood T cell repertoires in COVID-19. Looking at the study overall: Samples representing acute and convalescent COVID-19 were sourced from the United States, Italy and Spain. PBMCs, B-cell-depleted T cells, or T cells were the source of the cDNA or gDNA that made up the material.

The CDR3 is 16 amino acids. The ends lost 7 bases at V and 7 bases at J; junction bases unmatched: 12. The germline V gene encodes CDR1 ENHRY and CDR2 SYGVKD. Authors' methods: Estimation of nucleated cell counts relied on the amplification of reference gene primers. The table came from immunoSEQ multiplex PCR; TCRdb's copy has only in-frame clones and leaves some out. Clonal size and the V and J genes are those of that table, whereas D and trimming came from the DNA. Of roughly 170,000 clones listed, 87% are singletons. This clone was detected only once. The rearrangement uses TRBV10-3 and TRBJ2-1; TRBD1 matches at 11 bases. This receptor was identified in a woman under 30 who had recovered from COVID-19. The sample comprised peripheral blood. CDR3 sequence (DNA): TGTGCCATCAACCCGGACAGGGGGCAAAGTTTTAATGAGCAGTTCTTC. Encoded protein: CAINPDRGQSFNEQFF.